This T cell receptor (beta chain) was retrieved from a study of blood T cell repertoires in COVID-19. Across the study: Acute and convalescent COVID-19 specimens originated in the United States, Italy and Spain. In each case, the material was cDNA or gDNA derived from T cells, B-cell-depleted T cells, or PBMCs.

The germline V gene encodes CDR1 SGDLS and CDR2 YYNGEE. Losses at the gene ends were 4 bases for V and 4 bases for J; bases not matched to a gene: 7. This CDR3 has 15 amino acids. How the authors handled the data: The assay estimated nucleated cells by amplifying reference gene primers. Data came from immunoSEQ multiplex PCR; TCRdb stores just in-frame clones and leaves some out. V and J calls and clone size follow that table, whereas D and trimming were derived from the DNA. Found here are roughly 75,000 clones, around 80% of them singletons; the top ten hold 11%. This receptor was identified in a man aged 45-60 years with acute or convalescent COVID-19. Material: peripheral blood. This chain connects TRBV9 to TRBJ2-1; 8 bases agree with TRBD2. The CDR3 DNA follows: TGTGCCAGCAGCCCTAGCGGCGGGAGGTACAATGAGCAGTTCTTC. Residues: CASSPSGGRYNEQFF.